This T cell receptor (beta chain) was recorded in a study of blood T cell repertoires in COVID-19. Study-level information: Both acute and convalescent COVID-19 samples were obtained from the United States, Italy and Spain.

As processed by the authors: Counts of nucleated cells, estimated from reference gene primer amplification, were obtained. Data came from immunoSEQ multiplex PCR; TCRdb stores just in-frame clones and leaves some out. Clonal size and the V and J genes are those of that table, whereas D and trimming came from the DNA. Of tens of thousands of clones listed, roughly four fifths were seen once; the top ten hold about 25%. Germline CDR1 and CDR2: SNHLY and FYNNEI. Trimming left V 6 bases short and J 2 bases short, with 17 bases between. The CDR3 consists of 17 residues. The TCR comes from a man aged 70-80 years with active COVID-19. The sample taken for sequencing was peripheral blood. The genes are TRBV2 and TRBJ1-6; tentatively, D is TRBD1 (6 bases). The CDR3 sequence: CASRAGTLGPYNSPLHF. The CDR3 DNA follows: TGTGCCAGCAGGGCCGGGACACTTGGCCCCTATAATTCACCCCTCCACTTT.